One sample yielded the 29 T cell receptor beta chains listed below, sequenced in a study of cytomegalovirus exposure and HLA in healthy donors. The PCR contained 60 Vbeta and 13 Jbeta primers. Assay: immunoSEQ multiplex PCR; the TCRdb copy retains only in-frame clones and omits some. The data hold about 160,000 clones, with 79% observed a single time. The sample taken for sequencing was PBMCs. The source is a human donor in good health.

This clone was recorded once. The genes are TRBV10-1 and TRBJ2-5; 10 nucleotides agree with TRBD2. The J call may be wrong; the DNA end is better matched by TRBJ2-7. The CDR3 is made up of 14 amino acids. The germline gives CDR1 WNHNN, CDR2 SYGVQD (reference sequence). The CDR3 loop reads CASSDALAGHEQYF. In DNA, the CDR3 is TGCGCCAGCAGTGATGCACTAGCGGGGCACGAGCAGTACTTC.

This clone was counted only a few times. The chain is built from TRBV5-6 and TRBJ1-6; 7 nucleotides match TRBD1. Germline V gene sequence: CDR1 SGHDT, CDR2 YYEEEE. Losses at the gene ends were 0 bases for V and 7 bases for J; bases not matched to a gene: 13. This CDR3 is built from 18 residues. CDR3 protein: CASSLAWAGGIRNSPLHF. CDR3 DNA: TGTGCCAGCAGCTTGGCGTGGGCAGGGGGAATTAGGAATTCACCCCTCCACTTT.

V and J are TRBV30 and TRBJ2-1; D not certain. Germline V gene lookup returns CDR1 GTSNPN and CDR2 SVGIG (reference sequence). Trimming left V 0 bases short and J 7 bases short, with 7 bases between. The CDR3 has 12 amino acids. CDR3 loop: CAWSVLENEQFF. The DNA for the CDR3 is TGTGCCTGGAGTGTACTGGAGAATGAGCAGTTCTTC.

In DNA, the CDR3 is TGTGCCAGCAGCTTGGCGGCAGGGAATAATGAAAAACTGTTTTTT. It yields the protein CASSLAAGNNEKLFF. The J gene is TRBJ1-4, the V gene TRBV5-5; weak D call: TRBD1 (5 bases). This CDR3 contains 15 residues. Germline lookup yields CDR1 SGHKS and CDR2 YYEKEE (reference sequence). Trimming cost V 0 bases and J 4 bases, with 10 bases left between them.

Here the CDR3 reads CASSVEGGSQPQHF. The CDR3 DNA reads TGTGCCAGCAGCGTAGAAGGCGGGAGTCAGCCCCAGCATTTT. The chain uses TRBV9 and TRBJ1-5; no clear D. CDR3 length: 14 residues. The V end was cut by 0 bases, the J end by 6 bases, with 10 bases between. Germline CDR1 and CDR2: SGDLS and YYNGEE.

The chain employs TRBV27 and TRBJ2-3, with D perhaps matching TRBD2 (7 bases). Trimming left V 1 base short and J 2 bases short, with 13 bases between. Germline CDR1 is MNHEY and CDR2 is SMNVEV (reference sequence). This CDR3 spans 16 amino acids. The CDR3 DNA reads as TGTGCCAGCAGTTTATGGGGGAGGGGGGACACAGATACGCAGTATTTT. Its protein is CASSLWGRGDTDTQYF.

The chain links TRBV6-1 to TRBJ2-7; 9 positions agree with TRBD1. The CDR3 is 15 residues long. V trimming: 2 bases; J trimming: 7 bases; junction bases outside the gene matches: 9. CDR1 is MNHNS and CDR2 is SASEGT in the germline V gene. The DNA of the CDR3 is TGTGCCAGCAGTGAAAAGACGACAGGGGGTCGGGAGCAGTACTTC. As protein: CASSEKTTGGREQYF.

There are a few counts of this clone. This chain joins TRBV30 and TRBJ1-4; 7 bases match TRBD1. The germline V gene encodes CDR1 GTSNPN and CDR2 SVGIG (reference sequence). V was clipped by 5 bases and J by 8 bases; unmatched bases: 8. This CDR3 has 13 residues. For the CDR3, the DNA is TGTGCCTGGGCCTGGGCAGGGGGGGAAAAACTGTTTTTT. Protein: CAWAWAGGEKLFF. The variable domain in full, with the rest retrieved from reference TRBV30 and TRBJ1-4, is SQTIHQWPATLVQPVGSPLSLECTVEGTSNPNLYWYRQAAGRGLQLLFYSVGIGQISSEVPQNLSASRPQDRQFILSSKKLLLSDSGFYLCAWAWAGGEKLFFGSGTQLSVL.

The chain uses TRBV6-5 and TRBJ2-7, with 8 nucleotides matching TRBD1. The CDR3 consists of 16 residues. The ends lost 4 bases at V and 2 bases at J; junction bases unmatched: 10. CDR1 and CDR2 from the germline V gene are MNHEY and SVGAGI. The CDR3 nucleotides are TGTGCCAGCAGTTCCACCCGCAGGGGGCTTACCTACGAGCAGTACTTC. As protein: CASSSTRRGLTYEQYF.

This chain connects TRBV6-1 to TRBJ1-5; 7 bases are a match to TRBD1. V shed 5 bases, J shed 4 bases, and the junction held 5 bases outside the gene matches. The CDR3 has 14 residues. Germline CDR1 reads MNHNS; CDR2 reads SASEGT. CDR3 amino acids: CASSNRGMNQPQHF. For the CDR3, the DNA is TGTGCCAGCAGTAACAGGGGAATGAATCAGCCCCAGCATTTT.

The rearrangement joins TRBV5-1 to TRBJ1-3; D not resolved. The germline V gene has CDR1 SGHRS and CDR2 YFSETQ. The CDR3 loop spans 15 amino acids. Trimming removed 0 bases from V and 0 bases from J, with 7 bases in between. For the CDR3, the DNA is TGCGCCAGCAGCTTGGACGGAGCCTCTGGAAACACCATATATTTT. Protein product: CASSLDGASGNTIYF. The full variable domain, rest sourced from reference TRBV5-1 and TRBJ1-3, is KAGVTQTPRYLIKTRGQQVTLSCSPISGHRSVSWYQQTPGQGLQFLFEYFSETQRNKGNFPGRFSGRQFSNSRSEMNVSTLELGDSALYLCASSLDGASGNTIYFGEGSWLTVV.

This clone was detected only a few times. The genes are TRBV7-9 and TRBJ1-2; possible D gene TRBD1, 6 bases. V lost 5 bases to trimming and J lost 7 bases, with 14 bases between them. CDR3 length: 13 amino acids. Germline-derived CDR1 and CDR2 are SEHNR and FQNEAQ (reference sequence). The DNA for the CDR3 is TGTGCCAGCAGCCCCGGGACAACCTTTGGCTACACCTTC. It yields the protein CASSPGTTFGYTF. The whole variable domain, filled in from reference TRBV7-9 and TRBJ1-2, reads DTGVSQNPRHKITKRGQNVTFRCDPISEHNRLYWYRQTLGQGPEFLTYFQNEAQLEKSRLLSDRFSAERPKGSFSTLEIQRTEQGDSAMYLCASSPGTTFGYTFGSGTRLTVV.

The rearrangement uses TRBV15 and TRBJ2-1, with D tentatively TRBD1 (6 bases). Between the trimmed V and J ends, which lost 3 bases and 9 bases, there was a span of 18 bases. This CDR3 contains 15 residues. The germline gives CDR1 LNHNV, CDR2 YYDKDF (reference sequence). CDR3 in DNA: TGTGCCACCAGCAGTTCACAGGGAAGGGTCACTGAGCAGTTCTTC. Protein product: CATSSSQGRVTEQFF.

The chain links TRBV7-2 to TRBJ2-2, with 10 bases lining up with TRBD1. The CDR3 has 16 amino acids. Germline V lookup: CDR1 SGHTA, CDR2 FQGNSA. J was trimmed by 3 bases and V by 3 bases; bases with no gene match: 4. CDR3 in amino acids: CASSLTGGGYTGELFF. DNA for the CDR3: TGTGCCAGCAGCTTGACAGGGGGCGGGTACACCGGGGAGCTGTTTTTT.

The chain links TRBV6-1 to TRBJ1-6, with 7 bases fitting TRBD1. CDR3 length: 14 amino acids. V gave up 6 bases and J gave up 6 bases; unmatched junction bases: 5. The germline CDR1 and CDR2 sequences are MNHNS and SASEGT. The chain's CDR3 is CASRIRDSNSPLHF. In DNA, the CDR3 is TGTGCCAGCAGGATCCGGGACAGTAATTCACCCCTCCACTTT.

The genes are TRBV5-8 and TRBJ2-3; 11 nucleotides match TRBD2. The CDR3 consists of 16 residues. The trim removed 4 bases at V and 5 bases at J, leaving 9 bases unmatched. Germline CDR1 SGHTS, CDR2 YDEGEE. CDR3 amino acids: CASSRRLAGLKDTQYF. The CDR3 DNA follows: TGTGCCAGCAGCCGGAGACTAGCGGGGTTGAAAGATACGCAGTATTTT. The variable domain in full, completed from reference TRBV5-8 and TRBJ2-3, reads EAGVTQSPTHLIKTRGQQATLRCSPISGHTSVYWYQQALGLGLQFLLWYDEGEERNRGNFPPRFSGRQFPNYSSELNVNALELEDSALYLCASSRRLAGLKDTQYFGPGTRLTVL.

The chain has TRBV18 and TRBJ1-1; D might be TRBD1 (6 bases). The length of the CDR3 is 16 residues. V gave up 4 bases and J gave up 1 base, with 16 bases separating them. Germline CDR1 is KGHSH and CDR2 is LQKENI. The CDR3 loop is CASSRRGGAENTEAFF. The CDR3 DNA reads as TGTGCCAGCTCACGAAGAGGGGGGGCCGAGAACACTGAAGCTTTCTTT.

This sequence joins TRBV7-2 and TRBJ2-3; D not resolved. Trimming stripped 0 bases from V and 5 bases from J, with 6 bases between. The germline gives CDR1 SGHTA, CDR2 FQGNSA. The CDR3 covers 13 residues. CDR3 in DNA: TGTGCCAGCAGCTTAGCCCCTCGAGATACGCAGTATTTT. Residues: CASSLAPRDTQYF.

The chain carries TRBV27 and TRBJ2-5, with D maybe TRBD1 (6 bases). V lost 6 bases to trimming and J lost 5 bases, with 16 bases between them. This CDR3 spans 14 amino acids. Germline-derived CDR1 and CDR2 are MNHEY and SMNVEV (reference sequence). In nucleotides, the CDR3 is TGTGCCAGCAGCGGTTTTCAGGGGTCGGAGACCCAGTACTTC. As protein: CASSGFQGSETQYF.

V usage is TRBV19 and J usage is TRBJ1-1; 7 positions agree with TRBD1. Germline CDR1 LNHDA, CDR2 SQIVND (reference sequence). This CDR3 has 14 amino acids. V lost 3 bases to trimming and J lost 4 bases; unmatched junction nucleotides: 5. The chain's CDR3 is CASSMWAGGTEAFF. In nucleotides, the CDR3 is TGTGCCAGTAGTATGTGGGCAGGGGGCACTGAAGCTTTCTTT.

The chain links TRBV19 to TRBJ1-5, with D perhaps TRBD1 (5 bases). The V gene lost 4 bases and the J gene lost 3 bases, with 19 bases spanning the gap. Germline assignment: CDR1 LNHDA and CDR2 SQIVND (reference sequence). The CDR3 has 17 amino acids. The CDR3 DNA follows: TGTGCCAGTAGTACCCTCCTGGGGCCAAGGATCAATCAGCCCCAGCATTTT. Encoded protein: CASSTLLGPRINQPQHF.

The table lists this clone with a few counts. This chain joins TRBV7-9 and TRBJ2-5; 8 bases fit TRBD1. The length of the CDR3 is 14 residues. Germline V lookup: CDR1 SEHNR, CDR2 FQNEAQ (reference sequence). The V gene end was trimmed by 5 bases and the J gene end by 4 bases; junction bases not matched to a gene: 6. The CDR3 DNA follows: TGTGCCAGCAGCCCTACAGGGGGGCCAGAGACCCAGTACTTC. This translates into CASSPTGGPETQYF.

This clone came up a few times. The same CDR3 can be traced to other DNA sequences in this sample. J is TRBJ2-3 and V is TRBV28; 7 nucleotides align to TRBD2. This CDR3 region has 16 residues. CDR1 is MDHEN and CDR2 is SYDVKM in the germline V gene. The V gene end was trimmed by 5 bases and the J gene end by 0 bases; junction bases not matched to a gene: 8. The DNA of the CDR3 is TGTGCCAGCAGTCCCCCCCGGGGGGTTAGCACAGATACGCAGTATTTT. Protein product: CASSPPRGVSTDTQYF.

The chain links TRBV28 to TRBJ1-2, with 7 positions matching TRBD1. The CDR3 is 13 residues long. Trimming removed 6 bases from V and 8 bases from J; junction bases left unmatched: 9. CDR1 is MDHEN, CDR2 SYDVKM, per germline. The CDR3 DNA is TGTGCCAGCAGCCCGGGACAGTTAAGCGGCTACACCTTC. It encodes CASSPGQLSGYTF.

This clone was counted once. The genes are TRBV11-1 and TRBJ2-7; D is unresolved. This CDR3 region has 12 residues. In germline, CDR1 is SGHAT, CDR2 FQDESV (reference sequence). CDR3 protein: CASSGFSSEQYF. The CDR3 nucleotides are TGTGCGAGCTCCGGGTTTTCATCCGAGCAGTACTTC.

This clone has only a few counts. The chain uses TRBV19 and TRBJ2-7; D unresolved. Looked up from germline, CDR1 is LNHDA and CDR2 is SQIVND (reference sequence). V dropped 3 bases and J dropped 3 bases, with 9 bases sitting between them. The length of the CDR3 is 13 residues. CDR3 sequence (DNA): TGTGCCAGTAGTATTATCCTGTACTACGAGCAGTACTTC. Its translation: CASSIILYYEQYF.

V is TRBV2 and J is TRBJ2-1, with TRBD2 identical over 12 bases. The CDR3 consists of 16 residues. Trimming took 6 bases from V and 0 from J; bases not matched to a gene: 3. Germline CDR1 SNHLY, CDR2 FYNNEI. The CDR3 loop reads CASRRLAGASYNEQFF. The CDR3 region has the DNA TGTGCCAGCAGAAGACTAGCGGGGGCCTCCTACAATGAGCAGTTCTTC.

CDR3 bases: TGTGCCAGCAGCTTGGGGGCAGTCAACTATGGCTACACCTTC. Translation: CASSLGAVNYGYTF. This chain joins TRBV5-4 and TRBJ1-2, with unresolved D. Germline lookup yields CDR1 SGHNT and CDR2 YYREEE (reference sequence). Trimming shortened V by 0 bases and J by 2 bases, and 8 bases separated the two germline ends. This CDR3 has 14 residues.

The CDR3 reads CASSLEQGPYNEQFF. The CDR3 coding sequence is TGTGCCAGCAGTTTAGAACAGGGGCCCTACAATGAGCAGTTCTTC. The rearrangement uses TRBV28 and TRBJ2-1, with 7 positions matching TRBD1. The CDR3 is 15 amino acids. Trimming removed 2 bases from V and 2 bases from J; junction bases left unmatched: 3. The germline gives CDR1 MDHEN, CDR2 SYDVKM.